This T cell receptor beta chain was profiled in a study of vaccination effects on CD4 cells after COVID-19. With the ViraFEST assay, the study expanded antigen-specific CD4+ T cells using viral peptide pools, then sequenced them. When ten to eleven days of culture had elapsed, CD4+ T cells were isolated. As their vaccination, participants received two doses of either BNT162b2 or mRNA-1273. Fresh IL-2-containing medium replaced half the medium on days 3 and 7. Germline V gives CDR1 LNHDA, CDR2 SQIVND (reference sequence). The CDR3 runs to 20 residues. Trimming took 2 bases from V and 7 from J; bases not matched to a gene: 15. Profiled with immunoSEQ multiplex PCR; TCRdb holds only in-frame clones, not every one. The profile covers about 64,000 clones, with about 73% appearing a single time and 2% taken by the ten largest. Concerning this clone: As yet, its antigen is unknown.

The receptor comes from a human donor who received a COVID-19 vaccine. The material was CD4+ T cells from PBMCs cultured with HCoV-OC43 spike peptides, obtained after COVID-19 vaccination. This sample's subset: HCoV-OC43 spike overlapping peptide pool stimulation. The rearrangement joins TRBV19 to TRBJ2-1; 15 nucleotides align to TRBD2. The CDR3 protein is CASSIKSAFGLAGGPNEQFF. The CDR3 bases are TGTGCCAGTAGTATAAAAAGTGCGTTTGGACTAGCGGGGGGGCCAAATGAGCAGTTCTTC.